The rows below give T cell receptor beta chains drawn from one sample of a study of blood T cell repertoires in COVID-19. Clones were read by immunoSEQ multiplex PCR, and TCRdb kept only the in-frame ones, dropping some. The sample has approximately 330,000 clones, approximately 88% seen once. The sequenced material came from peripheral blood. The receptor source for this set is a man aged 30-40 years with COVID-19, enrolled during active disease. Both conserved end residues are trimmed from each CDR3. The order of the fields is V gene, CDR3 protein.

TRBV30,AWSVLRGSNQPQH
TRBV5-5,ASSISDRGYGSSYNSPLH
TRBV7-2,ASSFHGETQY
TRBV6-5,ASSPTADTQY
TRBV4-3,ASSSSYGYEQY
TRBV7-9,ASSLGTGSQY
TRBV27,ASSSLTGQGMLAYNSPLH
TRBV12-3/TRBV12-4,ASNSLANEQF
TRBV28,ASSFNLAGRPTGGEQF
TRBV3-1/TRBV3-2,ASSRPSGGDEQF
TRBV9,ASSVGTFSSTDTQY
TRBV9,ASSVSRAVGELF
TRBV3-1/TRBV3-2,ASSHDRPFGGYT
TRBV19,ASSPDRYTDTQY
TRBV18,ASSPRTVDQPQH
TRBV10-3,AIRRYNEQF
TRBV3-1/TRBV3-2,ASSYRDSGGEQY
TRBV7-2,ASSLATSGAIYEQY
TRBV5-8,ASSYRGQRVDGYT
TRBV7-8,ASSLSGDSGANVLT
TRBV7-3,ASSFGTGGDSPLH
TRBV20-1,SASRGEGSSYNSPLH
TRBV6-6,ASSRKPLGGRGAF
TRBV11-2,ASNEVNTEAF
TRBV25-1,ASVPSGTGNGYT
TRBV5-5,ASSWRAVYNSPLH
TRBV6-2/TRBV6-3,ASSQNYEQY
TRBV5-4,ASSIYAGTNNSPLH
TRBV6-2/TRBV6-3,ASRPDRDLNQPQH
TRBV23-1,ASSVAGGCHYEQY
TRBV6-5,ASRERGPYGYT